The subject of this entry is one T cell receptor (beta chain). The target antigen is unknown. The sample has other DNA sequences that encode this CDR3 too. The data derive from a study of beta chain features in type 1 diabetes. Germline V lookup: CDR1 MNHEY, CDR2 SMNVEV (reference sequence). The CDR3 has 12 amino acids. V lost 3 bases to trimming and J lost 4 bases, with 6 bases between them. Isolated RNA was reverse transcribed in full, so expressed TCRB transcripts were sequenced. Sequencing was performed with immunoSEQ multiplex PCR; in TCRdb, only in-frame clones are kept and a portion is missing. The sample has about 130,000 clones, 9.2% seen once. Overall study results and limits: Fewer junction insertions and more nucleotide deletions appeared in type 1 diabetes patients. The study notes PCR might favor shorter templates equally in patients and controls. TCRB CDR3 length was moderately but significantly reduced in all four CD4+ subsets of Type 1 diabetes patients.

The V gene is TRBV27, the J gene TRBJ2-5; tentatively, D is TRBD1 (6 bases). The sample was central memory CD4+ T cells from blood. The receptor's source is a man in his late teens or twenties in good health. Here the CDR3 DNA reads TGTGCCAGCAGTTTGGACAGAGAGACCCAGTACTTC. Translating gives CASSLDRETQYF.